The 18 T cell receptor beta chains given below trace back to one sample, sequenced in a study of T cell changes during pregnancy in multiple sclerosis. Some clones are missing from TCRdb's copy, which holds only in-frame ones; the method was immunoSEQ multiplex PCR. The sample has 25,000 to 40,000 clones; about 91% are singletons. This specimen was CD8+ T cells from peripheral blood mononuclear cells, taken in the second trimester of pregnancy. These receptors came from a female donor with multiple sclerosis, enrolled in a pregnancy study.

The V and J genes are TRBV7-9 and TRBJ1-1, with D perhaps matching TRBD1 (5 bases). The germline V and J ends were trimmed by 6 bases and 3 bases, with 17 bases remaining between them. Germline V gene sequence: CDR1 SEHNR, CDR2 FQNEAQ (reference sequence). The CDR3 extends over 15 amino acids. The CDR3 loop reads CASRAQDRGDTEAFF. The CDR3 nucleotides are TGTGCCAGCAGAGCTCAGGACCGGGGGGACACTGAAGCTTTCTTT.

This rearrangement joins TRBV5-4 to TRBJ2-7, with TRBD1 as a possible D gene (5 bases). The CDR3 is 13 residues long. Germline values: CDR1 SGHNT, CDR2 YYREEE (reference sequence). V was pared by 4 bases and J by 5 bases, with 13 bases between. The CDR3 nucleotides are TGTGCCAGCAGCGGAGTGACAGAGAACGAGCAGTACTTC. It encodes CASSGVTENEQYF.

Concerning this clone: One junction end disagrees with the germline gene, perhaps due to a read error. This chain links TRBV28 with TRBJ1-5; D is uncertain. Germline CDR1 is MDHEN and CDR2 is SYDVKM. The CDR3 contains 16 residues. The CDR3 nucleotides are TGTGCCAACAGTGCCCCTCTCGGGAGAGGCAATCAGCCCCAGCATTTT. The encoded protein is CANSAPLGRGNQPQHF.

The chain employs TRBV28 and TRBJ1-1; 9 bases fit TRBD1. The CDR3 is 17 residues long. From germline, CDR1 is MDHEN and CDR2 SYDVKM. V dropped 3 bases and J dropped 4; count of bases not matched to a gene: 12. CDR3 sequence (DNA): TGTGCCAGCAGTTTGAGTCAAGTACCGGGACAGGGCACTGAAGCTTTCTTT. Translating gives CASSLSQVPGQGTEAFF.

The chain has TRBV6-5 and TRBJ2-1; 9 nucleotides match TRBD2. CDR3 length: 15 amino acids. The germline V gene has CDR1 MNHEY and CDR2 SVGAGI. The trim removed 3 bases at V and 7 bases at J, leaving 7 bases unmatched. This CDR3 reads CASSYPLAGTNEQFF. The CDR3 region has the DNA TGTGCCAGCAGTTATCCGCTAGCGGGAACGAATGAGCAGTTCTTC.

The chain couples TRBV9 to TRBJ2-4; 7 nucleotides align to TRBD1. The germline gives CDR1 SGDLS, CDR2 YYNGEE. The trim removed 0 bases at V and 2 bases at J, leaving 8 bases unmatched. The CDR3 runs 17 residues. CDR3 bases: TGTGCCAGCAGCGTAGATCCCCCAGGGGGAACCAAAAACATTCAGTACTTC. Translation gives CASSVDPPGGTKNIQYF.

This chain connects TRBV21-1 to TRBJ2-3; the table's D gene call, TRBD2, was not cross checked with the DNA. TRBV21-1 is a documented pseudogene. The CDR3 is 13 amino acids. CDR3 region: CARTSGSTDTQYF. The DNA for the CDR3 is TGTGCCAGGACTAGCGGGAGCACAGATACGCAGTATTTT.

The chain uses TRBV27 and TRBJ2-5, with D possibly being TRBD2 (6 bases). Matching the DNA end better, TRBJ2-7 makes the J call doubtful. Germline assignment: CDR1 MNHEY and CDR2 SMNVEV (reference sequence). The CDR3 is made up of 14 amino acids. CDR3 loop: CASSLDYPAGEQYF. The CDR3 DNA is TGTGCCAGCAGTTTGGACTACCCCGCCGGCGAGCAGTACTTC.

J is TRBJ1-1 and V is TRBV9, with D perhaps matching TRBD1 (6 bases). CDR3 length equals 14 residues. Germline loops: CDR1 SGDLS, CDR2 YYNGEE. V lost 3 bases and J lost 7, with 16 bases in between. The CDR3 DNA sequence: TGTGCCAGCAGCGAGAGTTCTGGGGGCAGTGAAGCTTTCTTT. Translated: CASSESSGGSEAFF.

The rearrangement uses TRBV4-3 and TRBJ2-2; no firm D call. CDR1 and CDR2 from the germline V gene are LGHNA and YSLEER. V was pared by 0 bases and J by 4 bases, with 9 bases between. The CDR3 has 15 residues. CDR3 nucleotide sequence: TGCGCCAGCAGCCAAGATCTCCACGGCACCGGGGAGCTGTTTTTT. It yields the protein CASSQDLHGTGELFF.

The V call is TRBV7-6, the J call TRBJ1-4; 10 bases are shared with TRBD1. V lost 6 bases, J lost 7 bases, and 8 bases stayed unmatched. Germline-derived CDR1 and CDR2 are SGHVS and FNYEAQ. CDR3 length: 15 residues. The CDR3 here is CASSLYGTGVEKLFF. The CDR3 DNA reads TGTGCCAGCAGTTTATATGGGACAGGGGTTGAAAAACTGTTTTTT. The full variable domain, with the rest looked up from reference TRBV7-6 and TRBJ1-4, is GAGVSQSPRYKVTKRGQDVALRCDPISGHVSLYWYRQALGQGPEFLTYFNYEAQQDKSGLPNDRFSAERPEGSISTLTIQRTEQRDSAMYRCASSLYGTGVEKLFFGSGTQLSVL.

The chain joins TRBV9 to TRBJ2-7; possibly TRBD2 for D (6 bases). V was pared by 3 bases and J by 2 bases, with 18 bases between. This CDR3 spans 16 amino acids. The germline V gene has CDR1 SGDLS and CDR2 YYNGEE. The chain's CDR3 is CASSASGTPPTYEQYF. The CDR3 DNA follows: TGTGCCAGCAGCGCGTCCGGGACTCCCCCCACCTACGAGCAGTACTTC.

The chain carries TRBV9 and TRBJ2-7; 9 positions match TRBD2. With 4 bases clipped from V and 5 bases from J, the junction kept 10 bases outside the gene matches. The CDR3 has 15 residues. Germline CDR1 is SGDLS and CDR2 is YYNGEE. CDR3 in amino acids: CASSPRIAGAHEQYF. The CDR3 region has the DNA TGTGCCAGCAGCCCAAGGATAGCGGGAGCCCACGAGCAGTACTTC.

V gene TRBV29-1 combines with J gene TRBJ1-2, with 10 bases identical to TRBD1. The V segment lost 6 bases and the J segment 6 bases; nucleotides outside the gene matches: 1. The CDR3 consists of 11 residues. The germline gives CDR1 SQVTM, CDR2 ANQGSEA. This CDR3 is CSVGTGDGYTF. As DNA, the CDR3 is TGCAGCGTCGGGACAGGGGATGGCTACACCTTC. Full variable domain (outside the CDR3, taken from reference TRBV29-1 and TRBJ1-2): SAVISQKPSRDICQRGTSLTIQCQVDSQVTMMFWYRQQPGQSLTLIATANQGSEATYESGFVIDKFPISRPNLTFSTLTVSNMSPEDSSIYLCSVGTGDGYTFGSGTRLTVV.

This clone was recorded only once. The chain has TRBV9 and TRBJ2-7; 9 bases line up with TRBD2. This CDR3 spans 15 amino acids. Looked up from germline, CDR1 is SGDLS and CDR2 is YYNGEE. V lost 0 bases, J lost 3 bases, and 4 bases stayed unmatched. The CDR3 is CASSVETSGFYEQYF. In DNA, the CDR3 is TGTGCCAGCAGCGTAGAGACTAGCGGTTTCTACGAGCAGTACTTC.

This chain connects TRBV4-3 to TRBJ2-5; D is possibly TRBD2 (5 bases). V lost 2 bases to trimming and J lost 2 bases, with 9 bases between them. This CDR3 spans 14 amino acids. The germline V gene has CDR1 LGHNA and CDR2 YSLEER. The DNA of the CDR3 is TGCGCCAGCAGCCAAAATCGGGGACAAGAGACCCAGTACTTC. Translated, it gives CASSQNRGQETQYF.

This chain links TRBV11-3 with TRBJ2-3; 15 bases map to TRBD2. Per the germline V gene, CDR1 is SGHNT and CDR2 is YENEEA. The CDR3 sequence is 17 residues long. The junction had 3 bases not matched to a gene; V was cut back by 3 bases and J by 2 bases. The CDR3 loop is CASSLRTSGRATDTQYF. CDR3 sequence (DNA): TGTGCCAGCAGCTTGCGGACTAGCGGGAGGGCCACAGATACGCAGTATTTT.

The J gene is TRBJ2-7, the V gene TRBV27, with D possibly being TRBD1 (6 bases). Trimming took off 6 bases at V and 5 bases at J, with 14 bases between the two ends. CDR3 length equals 13 residues. Germline assignment: CDR1 MNHEY and CDR2 SMNVEV (reference sequence). In DNA form, the CDR3 reads TGTGCCAGCAGCTCCGCCAGGGGCCACGAGCAGTACTTC. This sequence encodes CASSSARGHEQYF.